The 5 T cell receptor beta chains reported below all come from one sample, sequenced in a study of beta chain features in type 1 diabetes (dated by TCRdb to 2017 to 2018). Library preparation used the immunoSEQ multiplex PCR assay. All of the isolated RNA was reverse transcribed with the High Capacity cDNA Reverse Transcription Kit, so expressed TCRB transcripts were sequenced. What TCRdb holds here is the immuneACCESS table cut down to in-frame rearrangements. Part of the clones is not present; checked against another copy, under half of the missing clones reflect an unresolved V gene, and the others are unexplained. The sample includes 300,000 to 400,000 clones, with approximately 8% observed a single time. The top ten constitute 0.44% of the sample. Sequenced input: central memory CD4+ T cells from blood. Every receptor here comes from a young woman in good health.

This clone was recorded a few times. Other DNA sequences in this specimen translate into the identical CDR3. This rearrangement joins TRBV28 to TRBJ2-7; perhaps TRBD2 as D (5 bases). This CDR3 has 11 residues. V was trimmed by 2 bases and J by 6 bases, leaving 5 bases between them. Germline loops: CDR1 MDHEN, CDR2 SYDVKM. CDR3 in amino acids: CASSLGSEQYF. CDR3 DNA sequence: TGTGCCAGCAGTTTAGGGAGCGAGCAGTACTTC.

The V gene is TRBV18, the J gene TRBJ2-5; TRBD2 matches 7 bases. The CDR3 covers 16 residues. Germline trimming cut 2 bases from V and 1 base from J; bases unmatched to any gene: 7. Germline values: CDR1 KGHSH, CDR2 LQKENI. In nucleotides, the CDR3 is TGTGCCAGCTCACCAAGGGCTAGCGGACCCCAAGAGACCCAGTACTTC. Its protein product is CASSPRASGPQETQYF.

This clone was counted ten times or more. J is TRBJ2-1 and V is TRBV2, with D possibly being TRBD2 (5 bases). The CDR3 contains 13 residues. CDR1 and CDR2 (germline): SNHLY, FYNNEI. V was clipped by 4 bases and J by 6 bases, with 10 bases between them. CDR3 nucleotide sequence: TGTGCCAGCAGTGTTGAAGCGGTCAATGAGCAGTTCTTC. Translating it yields CASSVEAVNEQFF.

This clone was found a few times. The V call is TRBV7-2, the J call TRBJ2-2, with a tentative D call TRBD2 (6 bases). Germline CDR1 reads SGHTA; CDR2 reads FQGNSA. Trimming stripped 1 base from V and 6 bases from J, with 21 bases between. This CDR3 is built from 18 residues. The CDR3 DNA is TGTGCCAGCAGCTTAGTTGGTGGAGGGCTAGCACGTTCCGGGGAGCTGTTTTTT. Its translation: CASSLVGGGLARSGELFF.

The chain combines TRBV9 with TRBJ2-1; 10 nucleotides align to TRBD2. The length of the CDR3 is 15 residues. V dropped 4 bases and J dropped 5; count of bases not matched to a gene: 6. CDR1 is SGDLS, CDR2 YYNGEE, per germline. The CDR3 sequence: CASSKSGTSDNEQFF. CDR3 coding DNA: TGTGCCAGCAGCAAGTCCGGGACTAGCGACAATGAGCAGTTCTTC.